The 9 T cell receptor beta chains reported below all come from one sample, sequenced in a study of OX40 agonist ivuxolimab in advanced cancers. Library generation was performed with the immunoSEQ multiplex PCR assay. TCRdb took over this immuneACCESS table, retaining in-frame rearrangements with V and J assigned. Such tables are incomplete; in checked studies, under half of the missing clones stem from an unresolved V gene, and the remainder is unexplained. Counted in this sample were about 80,000 clones; about 86% of them appeared once. Clones ranked in the top ten supply 1.9% of the sample. Sequencing used CD4+ or CD8+ T cells sorted from blood, obtained in a trial of the OX40 agonist ivuxolimab. The receptors were sampled from an adult with an advanced solid tumor such as melanoma, head and neck, liver or kidney cancer.

CDR3 in amino acids: CASAASGRNVGNEQFF. The DNA of the CDR3 is TGTGCCAGCGCCGCTAGCGGGAGGAACGTTGGCAATGAGCAGTTCTTC. J is TRBJ2-1 and V is TRBV18, with 11 bases identical to TRBD2. Germline V gene data show CDR1 as KGHSH and CDR2 as LQKENI. Trimming removed 8 bases from V and 6 bases from J; junction bases left unmatched: 12. The CDR3 loop spans 16 amino acids.

The V call is TRBV27, the J call TRBJ1-1; 9 nucleotides line up with TRBD1. The junction had 12 bases not matched to a gene; V was cut back by 4 bases and J by 3 bases. Germline V gives CDR1 MNHEY, CDR2 SMNVEV (reference sequence). The CDR3 contains 17 residues. In DNA form, the CDR3 reads TGTGCCAGCAGTTACCAGGGGACAGGGCCGAGGGACACTGAAGCTTTCTTT. Its protein product is CASSYQGTGPRDTEAFF.

The gene calls are TRBV7-6 and TRBJ2-3; 8 bases agree with TRBD2. Looked up from germline, CDR1 is SGHVS and CDR2 is FNYEAQ. The CDR3 is made up of 16 amino acids. With 1 base clipped from V and 1 base from J, the junction kept 4 bases outside the gene matches. The CDR3 spells CASSLGVAGRTDTQYF. The CDR3 nucleotides read TGTGCCAGCAGCTTAGGTGTAGCGGGGCGCACAGATACGCAGTATTTT.

This sequence joins TRBV4-3 and TRBJ1-5; 7 bases agree with TRBD1. Germline assignment: CDR1 LGHNA and CDR2 YSLEER. V dropped 0 bases and J dropped 4; count of bases not matched to a gene: 3. The CDR3 extends over 15 amino acids. CDR3 in DNA: TGCGCCAGCAGCCAAGAGCCCAGGGGGAATCAGCCCCAGCATTTT. Translation: CASSQEPRGNQPQHF.

CDR3 in DNA: TGTGCCAGCAGTGGAATTTACACGCAGCCCCAGCATTTT. The encoded protein is CASSGIYTQPQHF. The rearrangement links TRBV6-5 to TRBJ1-5; no clear D. CDR3 size: 13 residues. The germline V gene has CDR1 MNHEY and CDR2 SVGAGI. Trimming took off 5 bases at V and 7 bases at J, with 12 bases between the two ends.

The chain carries TRBV19 and TRBJ1-6; 7 positions match TRBD1. V was pared by 1 base and J by 4 bases, with 4 bases of the junction left unmatched. The germline gives CDR1 LNHDA, CDR2 SQIVND (reference sequence). The CDR3 has 16 amino acids. The CDR3 reads CASSIGAGGYNSPLHF. Written as DNA, the CDR3 is TGTGCCAGTAGTATAGGAGCAGGGGGGTATAATTCACCCCTCCACTTT.

The CDR3 loop reads CASSLSYPGTSSYEQYF. CDR3 bases: TGTGCCAGCAGTTTGTCTTACCCCGGGACTAGCTCCTACGAGCAGTACTTC. The rearrangement links TRBV27 to TRBJ2-7; TRBD2 matches at 8 bases. The germline V gene encodes CDR1 MNHEY and CDR2 SMNVEV (reference sequence). The CDR3 has 17 residues. V lost 3 bases to trimming and J lost 0 bases; unmatched junction nucleotides: 10.

This clone was observed a single time. V and J are TRBV5-4 and TRBJ2-7; D gene unclear. This CDR3 has 15 amino acids. Per the germline V gene, CDR1 is SGHNT and CDR2 is YYREEE (reference sequence). Trimming shortened V by 0 bases and J by 1 base, and 11 bases separated the two germline ends. This CDR3 is CASSLDSQKSYEQYF. CDR3 nucleotides: TGTGCCAGCAGCTTGGACAGCCAAAAGTCCTACGAGCAGTACTTC.

The chain carries TRBV5-1 and TRBJ2-7, with 7 bases lining up with TRBD1. This CDR3 has 14 residues. Germline V gives CDR1 SGHRS, CDR2 YFSETQ. V shed 4 bases, J shed 2 bases, and the junction held 6 bases outside the gene matches. CDR3 DNA sequence: TGCGCCAGCAGCAGGGACAGTGGGGCCTACGAGCAGTACTTC. Translation: CASSRDSGAYEQYF.